Below, 25 T cell receptor beta chains from the same sample are listed, as sequenced in a study of blood T cell repertoires in COVID-19. Using immunoSEQ multiplex PCR, the repertoire was profiled, and TCRdb retains in-frame clones only, with some absent. The top ten clones hold 2.5% to 3% of a sample with about 170,000 clones, 80% to 90% of them seen once. The sequenced material came from peripheral blood. These receptor sequences come from a woman older than 75 with COVID-19, enrolled during active disease.

V and J are TRBV28 and TRBJ1-2; perhaps TRBD1 as D (5 bases). The germline V gene encodes CDR1 MDHEN and CDR2 SYDVKM. The CDR3 loop spans 14 amino acids. V lost 1 base to trimming and J lost 6 bases, with 12 bases between them. DNA for the CDR3: TGTGCCAGCAGTTTATTTCGGGGGGGGGATGGCTACACCTTC. Translation gives CASSLFRGGDGYTF.

The chain joins TRBV2 to TRBJ2-4; possible D gene TRBD1, 6 bases. The CDR3 totals 14 residues. CDR1 is SNHLY and CDR2 is FYNNEI in the germline V gene. The germline V and J ends were trimmed by 8 bases and 9 bases, with 20 bases remaining between them. The CDR3 DNA reads TGTGCCAGCCCCCCAGCCGGGACACAAACCATTCAGTACTTC. Residues: CASPPAGTQTIQYF.

The table lists this clone with a few counts. V gene TRBV5-5 combines with J gene TRBJ1-3; no firm D call. CDR1 and CDR2 (germline): SGHKS, YYEKEE (reference sequence). The CDR3 extends over 16 amino acids. The V and J ends lost 7 bases and 0 bases respectively, with 17 bases between them. The chain's CDR3 is CASGSPPGSSGNTIYF. For the CDR3, the DNA is TGTGCCAGCGGCTCACCGCCGGGTTCCTCTGGAAACACCATATATTTT.

The gene calls are TRBV5-1 and TRBJ2-7, with D perhaps matching TRBD1 (6 bases). Germline V CDR1 and CDR2: SGHRS, YFSETQ. This CDR3 spans 13 amino acids. Trimming removed 4 bases at V and 0 bases at J, with 8 bases between. The CDR3 sequence is CASSRDNSYEQYF. CDR3 nucleotide sequence: TGCGCCAGCAGCAGGGACAACTCCTACGAGCAGTACTTC.

The chain uses TRBV11-3 and TRBJ2-3; TRBD2 aligns across 12 bases. The CDR3 contains 16 residues. Trimming took 5 bases from V and 0 from J; bases not matched to a gene: 3. The V gene's germline CDR1 is SGHNT and CDR2 YENEEA. The CDR3: CASSLGLAGSTDTQYF. The DNA for the CDR3 is TGTGCCAGCAGCCTGGGACTAGCGGGTAGCACAGATACGCAGTATTTT.

This chain links TRBV27 with TRBJ2-5, with 11 positions matching TRBD2. CDR1 is MNHEY, CDR2 SMNVEV, per germline (reference sequence). The length of the CDR3 is 17 residues. After removal of 4 bases from V and 2 bases from J, the junction contained 9 bases not matched to a gene. This chain's CDR3 is CASSSVRLAGKQETQYF. The DNA for the CDR3 is TGTGCCAGCAGTTCAGTCCGACTAGCGGGAAAACAAGAGACCCAGTACTTC.

V usage is TRBV5-5 and J usage is TRBJ1-2; 8 bases map to TRBD1. The CDR3 spans 16 residues. CDR1 SGHKS and CDR2 YYEKEE come from the germline V gene (reference sequence). The V segment lost 4 bases and the J segment 4 bases; nucleotides outside the gene matches: 12. The CDR3 sequence: CASSPIWTGRGYGYTF. CDR3 coding DNA: TGTGCCAGCAGCCCTATTTGGACAGGGAGAGGCTATGGCTACACCTTC.

The chain couples TRBV6-1 to TRBJ1-5; 10 bases map to TRBD1. CDR1 and CDR2 from the germline V gene are MNHNS and SASEGT. V was pared by 3 bases and J by 7 bases, with 3 bases of the junction left unmatched. There are 14 residues in the CDR3. DNA of the CDR3: TGTGCCAGCAGTGAGACAGGGGGCTACCAGCCCCAGCATTTT. Its translation: CASSETGGYQPQHF.

This clone was counted a single time. The rearrangement joins TRBV4-1 to TRBJ2-1, with D unclear. Germline V gene lookup returns CDR1 MGHRA and CDR2 YSYEKL. There are 15 residues in the CDR3. V lost 0 bases and J 3 bases, leaving 9 bases between the germline ends. CDR3 in amino acids: CASSQDLAVYNEQFF. CDR3 in DNA: TGCGCCAGCAGCCAAGATCTGGCGGTCTACAATGAGCAGTTCTTC.

The V and J genes are TRBV18 and TRBJ2-2; D might be TRBD2 (5 bases). The germline CDR1 and CDR2 sequences are KGHSH and LQKENI. Trimming removed 8 bases at V and 1 base at J, with 14 bases between. The CDR3 has 15 residues. CDR3: CASLDRGENTGELFF. Here the CDR3 DNA reads TGTGCCAGCCTGGATCGGGGAGAGAACACCGGGGAGCTGTTTTTT.

This rearrangement joins TRBV2 to TRBJ1-2, with TRBD1 as a possible D gene (6 bases). The CDR3 is 13 amino acids. Germline V gene lookup returns CDR1 SNHLY and CDR2 FYNNEI. The ends were cut back, 8 bases at V and 7 bases at J, with 17 bases in the middle. The DNA for the CDR3 is TGTGCCAGCCGGGGGGGGCTAGGCTTTGGCTACACCTTC. This translates into CASRGGLGFGYTF.

The chain links TRBV2 to TRBJ1-5, with D unclear. CDR1 is SNHLY, CDR2 FYNNEI, per germline. Trimming stripped 6 bases from V and 2 bases from J, with 8 bases between. The CDR3 has 13 residues. As DNA, the CDR3 is TGTGCCAGCAGGCGGGGTGGCAATCAGCCCCAGCATTTT. Its protein product is CASRRGGNQPQHF.

This rearrangement joins TRBV5-1 to TRBJ1-1, with D uncertain. This CDR3 is built from 16 residues. Germline CDR1 and CDR2: SGHRS and YFSETQ. Trimming took 0 bases from V and 0 from J, leaving 12 bases between them. This CDR3 reads CASSLAEASMNTEAFF. CDR3 in DNA: TGCGCCAGCAGCTTGGCCGAGGCTAGCATGAACACTGAAGCTTTCTTT.

The V call is TRBV28, the J call TRBJ2-7; weak D call: TRBD2 (5 bases). This CDR3 comprises 11 residues. CDR1 and CDR2 from the germline V gene are MDHEN and SYDVKM. The V and J ends lost 9 bases and 6 bases respectively, with 12 bases between them. Written as DNA, the CDR3 is TGTGCCAGTACTAGTTTTAGCGAGCAGTACTTC. This translates into CASTSFSEQYF.

The rearrangement uses TRBV27 and TRBJ2-7; D is unclear. The CDR3 is 13 amino acids. The germline V and J ends were trimmed by 1 base and 5 bases, with 9 bases remaining between them. Germline CDR1 reads MNHEY; CDR2 reads SMNVEV (reference sequence). The CDR3 loop is CASSLYFGNEQYF. The CDR3 coding sequence is TGTGCCAGCAGTTTATATTTCGGTAACGAGCAGTACTTC.

The rearrangement uses TRBV30 and TRBJ1-2; 8 positions match TRBD1. Germline CDR1 and CDR2: GTSNPN and SVGIG (reference sequence). The CDR3 loop spans 12 amino acids. The trim removed 7 bases at V and 3 bases at J, leaving 4 bases unmatched. The CDR3 DNA reads as TGTGCCTCTGACAGGGGTCACTATGGCTACACCTTC. It translates to CASDRGHYGYTF.

This chain links TRBV28 with TRBJ2-7, with 9 bases identical to TRBD2. The J segment lost 2 bases and the V segment lost 6 bases, leaving 5 bases of the junction unmatched. The CDR3 sequence is 14 residues long. Germline CDR1 reads MDHEN; CDR2 reads SYDVKM. CDR3: CASRASGTAYEQYF. CDR3 in DNA: TGTGCCAGCAGAGCTAGCGGGACGGCCTACGAGCAGTACTTC.

This chain joins TRBV7-6 and TRBJ2-2; D gene uncertain. CDR3 length equals 15 residues. The V end was cut by 1 base, the J end by 0 bases, with 6 bases between. Per germline, CDR1 SGHVS and CDR2 FNYEAQ. The chain's CDR3 is CASSLGVANTGELFF. In DNA form, the CDR3 reads TGTGCCAGCAGCTTAGGTGTAGCGAACACCGGGGAGCTGTTTTTT.

This chain links TRBV5-1 with TRBJ2-3, with D possibly TRBD2 on 6 matching bases. V was trimmed by 4 bases and J by 6 bases, leaving 18 bases between them. The CDR3 totals 15 residues. Germline CDR1 and CDR2: SGHRS and YFSETQ. The CDR3 bases are TGCGCCAGCAGCGGGACTCCGTTAAACGTGGATACGCAGTATTTT. Encoded protein: CASSGTPLNVDTQYF.

This sequence joins TRBV7-8 and TRBJ2-4; TRBD1 is a possible D gene (5 bases). V was pared by 4 bases and J by 6 bases, with 16 bases between. Germline CDR1 reads SGHVS; CDR2 reads FQNEAQ. There are 15 residues in the CDR3. The CDR3 protein is CASSSRSRDANIQYF. As DNA, the CDR3 is TGTGCCAGCAGCTCTCGTTCCAGGGATGCAAACATTCAGTACTTC.

The chain employs TRBV14 and TRBJ2-7; TRBD2 might be the D (6 bases). Germline V lookup: CDR1 SGHDN, CDR2 FVKESK. The CDR3 has 14 amino acids. Trimming stripped 4 bases from V and 9 bases from J, with 19 bases between. CDR3 coding DNA: TGTGCCAGCAGCCCAACCTATGGCGGAGGGGCGCAGTACTTC. Its translation is CASSPTYGGGAQYF. Full variable domain (rest looked up from reference TRBV14 and TRBJ2-7): EAGVTQFPSHSVIEKGQTVTLRCDPISGHDNLYWYRRVMGKEIKFLLHFVKESKQDESGMPNNRFLAERTGGTYSTLKVQPAELEDSGVYFCASSPTYGGGAQYFGPGTRLTVT.

The chain links TRBV9 to TRBJ2-3, with TRBD2 identical over 14 bases. Germline V gene sequence: CDR1 SGDLS, CDR2 YYNGEE. The V segment lost 2 bases and the J segment 4 bases; nucleotides outside the gene matches: 6. The CDR3 is made up of 17 amino acids. The CDR3 here is CASSVGTSGGFPDTQYF. The CDR3 coding sequence is TGTGCCAGCAGCGTGGGGACTAGCGGGGGTTTCCCAGATACGCAGTATTTT.

This clone showed up just once. CDR3 sequence (DNA): TGCAGCGTTGGAGGTCTCAATCAGCCCCAGCATTTT. It specifies CSVGGLNQPQHF. The J gene is TRBJ1-5, the V gene TRBV29-1; no clear D gene. Looked up from germline, CDR1 is SQVTM and CDR2 is ANQGSEA. Trimming took off 4 bases at V and 3 bases at J, with 7 bases between the two ends. CDR3 length: 12 residues.

J is TRBJ1-6 and V is TRBV7-2; D uncertain. V shed 3 bases and J shed 10 bases, with 7 bases lying between them. Germline V lookup: CDR1 SGHTA, CDR2 FQGNSA. The CDR3 loop spans 12 amino acids. The CDR3 DNA is TGTGCCAGCAGCTTTAGCCCCTCACCCCTCCACTTT. Translating it yields CASSFSPSPLHF.

The chain links TRBV7-8 to TRBJ2-1, with D possibly matching TRBD1 (5 bases). Trimming took off 4 bases at V and 0 bases at J, with 19 bases between the two ends. The CDR3 runs to 18 residues. Germline CDR1 SGHVS, CDR2 FQNEAQ. The CDR3 DNA reads TGTGCCAGCAGCTACGGACACGTTTCACGGGTCTCCTACAATGAGCAGTTCTTC. It yields the protein CASSYGHVSRVSYNEQFF.